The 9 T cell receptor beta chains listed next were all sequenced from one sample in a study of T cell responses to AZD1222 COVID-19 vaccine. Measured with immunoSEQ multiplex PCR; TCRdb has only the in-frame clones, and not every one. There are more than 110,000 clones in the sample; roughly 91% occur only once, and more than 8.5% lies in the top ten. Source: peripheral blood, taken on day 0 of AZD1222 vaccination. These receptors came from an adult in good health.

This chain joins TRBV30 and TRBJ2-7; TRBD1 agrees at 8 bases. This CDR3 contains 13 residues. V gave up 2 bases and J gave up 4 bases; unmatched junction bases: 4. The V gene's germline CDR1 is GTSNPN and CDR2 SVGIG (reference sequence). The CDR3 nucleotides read TGTGCCTGGAGTCTGACAGGGGAATACGAGCAGTACTTC. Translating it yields CAWSLTGEYEQYF.

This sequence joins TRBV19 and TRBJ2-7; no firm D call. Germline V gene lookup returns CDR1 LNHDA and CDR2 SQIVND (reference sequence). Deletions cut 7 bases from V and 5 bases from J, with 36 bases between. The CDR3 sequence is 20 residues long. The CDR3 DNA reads TGTGCCAGTACCCAGCGATCTCACCTACATACCCAGATTATATCCGACGAGCAGTACTTC. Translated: CASTQRSHLHTQIISDEQYF.

CDR3 loop: CASSGGGDTQYF. The CDR3, as DNA: TGTGCCAGCAGTGGCGGTGGGGATACGCAGTATTTT. This sequence joins TRBV6-4 and TRBJ2-3; D uncertain. The V end was cut by 4 bases, the J end by 6 bases, with 8 bases between. Germline V gene lookup returns CDR1 MRHNA and CDR2 SNTAGT. This CDR3 comprises 12 residues.

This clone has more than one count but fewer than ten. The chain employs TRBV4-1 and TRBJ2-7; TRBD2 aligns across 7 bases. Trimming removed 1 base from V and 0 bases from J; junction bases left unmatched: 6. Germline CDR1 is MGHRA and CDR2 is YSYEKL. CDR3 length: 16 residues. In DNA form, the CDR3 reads TGCGCCAGCAGCCAAGGGACTAGAGCAAGCTCCTACGAGCAGTACTTC. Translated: CASSQGTRASSYEQYF.

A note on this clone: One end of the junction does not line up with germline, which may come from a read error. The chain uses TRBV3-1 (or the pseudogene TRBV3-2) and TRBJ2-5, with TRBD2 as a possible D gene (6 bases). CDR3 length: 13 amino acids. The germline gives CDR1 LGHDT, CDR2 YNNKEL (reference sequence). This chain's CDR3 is CASSQGAGETQYF. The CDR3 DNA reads TGTGCCAGCAGTCAAGGGGCGGGGGAGACCCAGTACTTC.

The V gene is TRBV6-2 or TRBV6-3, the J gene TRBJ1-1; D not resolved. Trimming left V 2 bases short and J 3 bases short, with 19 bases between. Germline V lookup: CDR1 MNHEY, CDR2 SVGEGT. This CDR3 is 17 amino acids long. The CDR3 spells CASSYPTLPGWYTEAFF. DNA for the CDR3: TGTGCCAGCAGTTACCCCACGTTACCGGGCTGGTACACTGAAGCTTTCTTT.

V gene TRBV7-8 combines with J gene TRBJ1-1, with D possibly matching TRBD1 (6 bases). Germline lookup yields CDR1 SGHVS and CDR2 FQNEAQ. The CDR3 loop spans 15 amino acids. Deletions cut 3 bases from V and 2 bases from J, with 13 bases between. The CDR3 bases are TGTGCCAGCAGCTTCTCGGGGGGCGTCAACACTGAAGCTTTCTTT. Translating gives CASSFSGGVNTEAFF.

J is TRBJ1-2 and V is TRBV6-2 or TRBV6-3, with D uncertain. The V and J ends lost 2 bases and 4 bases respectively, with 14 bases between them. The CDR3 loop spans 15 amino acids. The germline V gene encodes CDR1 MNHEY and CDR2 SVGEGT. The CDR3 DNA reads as TGTGCCAGCAGTTACCTGGCGGCTGGCTTCTATGGCTACACCTTC. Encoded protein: CASSYLAAGFYGYTF.

The CDR3: CASSYEWNTGELFF. The DNA for the CDR3 is TGTGCCAGCAGTTACGAGTGGAACACCGGGGAGCTGTTTTTT. The rearrangement links TRBV6-5 to TRBJ2-2; D is unclear. The CDR3 length is 14 residues. Germline V gene lookup returns CDR1 MNHEY and CDR2 SVGAGI. Trimming removed 2 bases at V and 1 base at J, with 5 bases between.